This entry lists 3 T cell receptor beta chains sequenced from one sample in a study of cytomegalovirus exposure and HLA in healthy donors. Produced via immunoSEQ multiplex PCR; TCRdb's table is partial and in-frame only. The repertoire holds about 68,000 clones, with around 93% as singletons. Material: PBMCs. The source is a man aged 18 to 29 in good health and CMV-seronegative.

This chain connects TRBV19 to TRBJ1-1; unclear D gene. The V and J ends lost 3 bases and 1 base respectively, with 18 bases between them. The length of the CDR3 is 17 residues. CDR1 and CDR2 (germline): LNHDA, SQIVND (reference sequence). The CDR3 is CASSMIASGSRNTEAFF. The CDR3, as DNA: TGTGCCAGTAGTATGATAGCCAGTGGGTCTCGGAACACTGAAGCTTTCTTT. Using reference TRBV19 and TRBJ1-1 for the parts outside the CDR3, the full variable domain is DGGITQSPKYLFRKEGQNVTLSCEQNLNHDAMYWYRQDPGQGLRLIYYSQIVNDFQKGDIAEGYSVSREKKESFPLTVTSAQKNPTAFYLCASSMIASGSRNTEAFFGQGTRLTVV.

The gene calls are TRBV4-3 and TRBJ2-3; 10 bases fit TRBD2. CDR3 length: 16 residues. Germline V CDR1 and CDR2: LGHNA, YSLEER. Losses at the gene ends were 3 bases for V and 2 bases for J; bases not matched to a gene: 5. The CDR3 region has the DNA TGCGCCAGCAGCCAGGCGACTAGCGGGTACACAGATACGCAGTATTTT. Translated: CASSQATSGYTDTQYF.

Comments on this clone: The junction departs from the called germline gene at one end, perhaps through a read error. The chain recombines TRBV29-1 with TRBJ2-3; no reliable D call. The CDR3 runs 15 residues. The germline CDR1 and CDR2 sequences are SQVTM and ANQGSEA. The CDR3 region is CSAERGSVLTDTQYF. DNA of the CDR3: TGCAGCGCTGAAAGAGGCTCCGTCCTCACAGATACGCAGTATTTT.